This T cell receptor (beta chain) derives from a study of blood T cell repertoires in COVID-19. V shed 0 bases and J shed 8 bases, with 10 bases lying between them. CDR3 size: 13 residues. Germline V lookup: CDR1 LGHDT, CDR2 YNNKEL (reference sequence). Methods used by the authors: Reference gene primer amplification yielded estimated nucleated cell counts. Method: immunoSEQ multiplex PCR; TCRdb's copy keeps in-frame clones and lacks some. The D gene and trimming were derived from the DNA, and the V and J assignments and clone size from that table. Among around 190,000 clones listed, around 80% were seen once.

The sequence was collected from a human donor in a cohort sampled during active COVID-19. The gene calls are TRBV3-1 (or the pseudogene TRBV3-2) and TRBJ1-2; D ambiguous. The sequenced sample was peripheral blood. The CDR3 coding sequence is TGTGCCAGCAGCCAAGATTTGGTGGGCGGCTACACCTTC. Translating it yields CASSQDLVGGYTF.